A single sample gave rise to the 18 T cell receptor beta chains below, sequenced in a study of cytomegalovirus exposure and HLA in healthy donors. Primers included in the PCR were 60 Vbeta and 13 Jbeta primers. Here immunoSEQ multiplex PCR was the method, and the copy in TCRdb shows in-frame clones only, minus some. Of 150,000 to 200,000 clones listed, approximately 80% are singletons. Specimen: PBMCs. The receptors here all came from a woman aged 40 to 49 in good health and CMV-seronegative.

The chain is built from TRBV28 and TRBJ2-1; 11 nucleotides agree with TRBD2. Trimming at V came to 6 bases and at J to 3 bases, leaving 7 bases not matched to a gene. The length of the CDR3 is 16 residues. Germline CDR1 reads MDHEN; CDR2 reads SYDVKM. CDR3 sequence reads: CASRGLGTSGYNEQFF. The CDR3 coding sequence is TGTGCCAGCAGAGGGTTGGGGACTAGCGGCTACAATGAGCAGTTCTTC.

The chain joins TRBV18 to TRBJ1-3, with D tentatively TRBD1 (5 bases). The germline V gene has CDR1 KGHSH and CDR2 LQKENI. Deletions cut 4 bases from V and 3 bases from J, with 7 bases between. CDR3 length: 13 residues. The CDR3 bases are TGTGCCAGCTCACAACAGGATGGAAACACCATATATTTT. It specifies CASSQQDGNTIYF.

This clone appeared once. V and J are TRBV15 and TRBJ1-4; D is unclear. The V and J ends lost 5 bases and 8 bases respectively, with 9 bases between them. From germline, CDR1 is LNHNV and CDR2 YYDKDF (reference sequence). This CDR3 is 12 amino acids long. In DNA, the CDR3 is TGTGCCACCAGCCCTGCGTGGGAAAAACTGTTTTTT. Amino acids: CATSPAWEKLFF. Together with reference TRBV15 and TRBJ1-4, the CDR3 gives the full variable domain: DAMVIQNPRYQVTQFGKPVTLSCSQTLNHNVMYWYQQKSSQAPKLLFHYYDKDFNNEADTPDNFQSRRPNTSFCFLDIRSPGLGDTAMYLCATSPAWEKLFFGSGTQLSVL.

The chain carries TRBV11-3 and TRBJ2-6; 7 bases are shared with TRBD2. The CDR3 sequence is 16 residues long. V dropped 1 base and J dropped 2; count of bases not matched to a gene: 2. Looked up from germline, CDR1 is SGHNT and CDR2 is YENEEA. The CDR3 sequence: CASSLAGGAGANVLTF. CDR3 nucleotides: TGTGCCAGCAGCTTAGCGGGAGGAGCTGGGGCCAACGTCCTGACTTTC.

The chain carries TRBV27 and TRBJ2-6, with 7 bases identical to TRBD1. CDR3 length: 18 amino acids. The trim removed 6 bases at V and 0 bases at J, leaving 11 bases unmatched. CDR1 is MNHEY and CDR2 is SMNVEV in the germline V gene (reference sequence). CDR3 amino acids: CASSPKGQALSGANVLTF. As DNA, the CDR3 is TGTGCCAGCAGCCCAAAAGGACAGGCCCTCTCTGGGGCCAACGTCCTGACTTTC.

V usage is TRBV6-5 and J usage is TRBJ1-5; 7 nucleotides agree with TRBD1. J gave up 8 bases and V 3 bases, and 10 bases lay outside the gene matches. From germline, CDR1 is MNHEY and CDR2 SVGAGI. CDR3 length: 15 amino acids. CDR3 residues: CASSYPTGREEPQHF. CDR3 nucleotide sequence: TGTGCCAGCAGTTATCCGACAGGGCGGGAGGAGCCCCAGCATTTT.

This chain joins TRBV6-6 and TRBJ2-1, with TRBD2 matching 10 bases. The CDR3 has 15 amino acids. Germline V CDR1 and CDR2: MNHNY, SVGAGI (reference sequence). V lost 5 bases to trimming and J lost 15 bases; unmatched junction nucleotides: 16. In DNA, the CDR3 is TGTGCCAGCAGTACAACCGGGACTAGCGCTCCGGCCCCGTTCTTC. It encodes CASSTTGTSAPAPFF.

The CDR3 sequence: CASSQDTGLAGSQEQFF. CDR3 DNA sequence: TGCGCCAGCAGCCAAGATACGGGACTAGCGGGATCACAGGAGCAGTTCTTC. The rearrangement links TRBV4-3 to TRBJ2-1; 13 bases line up with TRBD2. There are 17 residues in the CDR3. The germline CDR1 and CDR2 sequences are LGHNA and YSLEER. V was clipped by 0 bases and J by 10 bases; unmatched bases: 9.

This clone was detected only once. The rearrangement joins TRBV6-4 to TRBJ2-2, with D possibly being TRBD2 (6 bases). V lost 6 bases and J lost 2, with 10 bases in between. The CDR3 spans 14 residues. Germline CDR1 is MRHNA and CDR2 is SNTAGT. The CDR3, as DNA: TGTGCCAGCAGCAACGGGGGAAACACCGGGGAGCTGTTTTTT. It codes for CASSNGGNTGELFF.

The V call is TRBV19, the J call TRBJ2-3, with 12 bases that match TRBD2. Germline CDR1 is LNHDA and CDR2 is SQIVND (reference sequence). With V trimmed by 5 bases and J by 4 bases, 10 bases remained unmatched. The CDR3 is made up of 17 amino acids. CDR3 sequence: CASSRGRLAGVPDTQYF. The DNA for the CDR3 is TGTGCCAGTAGTCGGGGCAGACTAGCGGGAGTACCAGATACGCAGTATTTT.

CDR3 DNA sequence: TGTGCCAGCTCACCAGGGGCCTCGGGGGACACCATATATTTT. This translates into CASSPGASGDTIYF. The chain employs TRBV18 and TRBJ1-3; tentative D call: TRBD1 (5 bases). The germline V gene encodes CDR1 KGHSH and CDR2 LQKENI. Between the trimmed V and J ends, which lost 2 bases and 8 bases, there was a span of 13 bases. The CDR3 sequence is 14 residues long. Using reference TRBV18 and TRBJ1-3 for the parts outside the CDR3, the full variable domain is NAGVMQNPRHLVRRRGQEARLRCSPMKGHSHVYWYRQLPEEGLKFMVYLQKENIIDESGMPKERFSAEFPKEGPSILRIQQVVRGDSAAYFCASSPGASGDTIYFGEGSWLTVV.

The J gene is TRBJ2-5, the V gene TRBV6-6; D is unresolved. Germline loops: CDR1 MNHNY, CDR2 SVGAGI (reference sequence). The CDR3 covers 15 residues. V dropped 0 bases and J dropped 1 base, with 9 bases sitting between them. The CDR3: CASSYSGRLQETQYF. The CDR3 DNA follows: TGTGCCAGCAGTTACTCGGGCAGGCTCCAAGAGACCCAGTACTTC.

The chain's CDR3 is CASNRVRGVNQPQHF. The CDR3 DNA reads as TGTGCCAGCAACAGGGTGCGGGGGGTCAATCAGCCCCAGCATTTT. The gene calls are TRBV6-6 and TRBJ1-5; tentatively, D is TRBD1 (6 bases). V was pared by 7 bases and J by 3 bases, with 16 bases between. The CDR3 sequence is 15 residues long. Looked up from germline, CDR1 is MNHNY and CDR2 is SVGAGI (reference sequence).

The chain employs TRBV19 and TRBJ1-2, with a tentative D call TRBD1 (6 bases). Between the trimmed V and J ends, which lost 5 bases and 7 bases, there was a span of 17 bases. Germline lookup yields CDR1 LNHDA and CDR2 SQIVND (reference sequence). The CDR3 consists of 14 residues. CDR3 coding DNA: TGTGCCAGTAGTCCCGGAGGGGGAGGGGGTGGCTACACCTTC. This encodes CASSPGGGGGGYTF.

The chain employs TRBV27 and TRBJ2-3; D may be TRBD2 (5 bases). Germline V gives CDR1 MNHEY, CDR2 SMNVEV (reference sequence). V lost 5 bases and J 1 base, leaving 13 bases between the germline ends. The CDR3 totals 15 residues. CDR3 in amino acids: CASSRAGLRTDTQYF. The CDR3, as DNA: TGTGCCAGCAGTCGGGCGGGCCTCCGCACAGATACGCAGTATTTT.

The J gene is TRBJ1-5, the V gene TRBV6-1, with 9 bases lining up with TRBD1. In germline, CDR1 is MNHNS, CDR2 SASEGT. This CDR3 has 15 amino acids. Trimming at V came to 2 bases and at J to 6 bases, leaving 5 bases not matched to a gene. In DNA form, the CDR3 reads TGTGCCAGCAGTGAATTACAGGGGGCGTTTCAGCCCCAGCATTTT. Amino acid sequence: CASSELQGAFQPQHF.

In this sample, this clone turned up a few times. CDR3 region: CASSLSEGDTEAFF. The CDR3 coding sequence is TGTGCCAGCAGCTTATCCGAAGGGGACACTGAAGCTTTCTTT. The chain recombines TRBV7-8 with TRBJ1-1, with D possibly being TRBD1 (5 bases). V lost 2 bases and J 3 bases, leaving 10 bases between the germline ends. Germline V CDR1 and CDR2: SGHVS, FQNEAQ. The CDR3 has 14 amino acids.

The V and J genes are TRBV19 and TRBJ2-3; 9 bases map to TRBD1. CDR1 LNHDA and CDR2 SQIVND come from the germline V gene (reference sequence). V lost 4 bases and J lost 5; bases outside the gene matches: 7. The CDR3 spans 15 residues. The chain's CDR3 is CASSTPGQGRDTQYF. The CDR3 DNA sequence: TGTGCCAGTAGTACACCGGGACAGGGCCGAGATACGCAGTATTTT.